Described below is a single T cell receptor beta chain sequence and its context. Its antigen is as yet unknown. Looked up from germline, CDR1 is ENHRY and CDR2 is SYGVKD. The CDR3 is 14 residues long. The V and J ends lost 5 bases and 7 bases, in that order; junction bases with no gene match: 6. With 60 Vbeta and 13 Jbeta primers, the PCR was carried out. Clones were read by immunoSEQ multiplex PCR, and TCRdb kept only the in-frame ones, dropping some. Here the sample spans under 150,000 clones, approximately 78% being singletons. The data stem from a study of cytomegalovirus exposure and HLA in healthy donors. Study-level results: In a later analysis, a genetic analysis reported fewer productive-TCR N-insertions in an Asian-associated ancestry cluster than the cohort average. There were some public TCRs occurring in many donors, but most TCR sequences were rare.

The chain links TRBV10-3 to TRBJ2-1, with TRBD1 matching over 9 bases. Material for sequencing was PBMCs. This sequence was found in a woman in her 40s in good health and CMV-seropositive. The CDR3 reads CAISQGQGVNEQFF. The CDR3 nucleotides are TGTGCCATCAGTCAGGGACAGGGAGTGAATGAGCAGTTCTTC.